This is a list of T cell receptor beta chains from one sample in a study of cytomegalovirus exposure and HLA in healthy donors. Only in-frame clones appear in the TCRdb table, and some are missing; sequencing was by immunoSEQ multiplex PCR. The sample lists under 200,000 clones, 70% to 90% occurring once. The specimen sequenced was PBMCs. The origin of the receptors is a woman in her thirties in good health and CMV-seropositive. Each CDR3 is given with its conserved first and last residue. Fields, in order: D gene, clone size, V gene, J gene, CDR3 DNA, CDR3 protein. The D gene is left open where the match is weak. Only part of the rows carry a size: once, few, many, or a class if the clone is expanded.

>-|-|TRBV4-1|TRBJ1-6
TGCGCCAGCAGCCCTCAGCAGCGGGGTAATTCACCCCTCCACTTT
CASSPQQRGNSPLHF
>-|-|TRBV9|TRBJ2-1
TGTGCCAGCAGTATGGGGGGTGAGTACTACAATGAGCAGTTCTTC
CASSMGGEYYNEQFF
>TRBD2|-|TRBV7-8|TRBJ2-2
TGTGCCAGCAGCTGGGGGACTAGCTTTAAGACCGGGGAGCTGTTTTTT
CASSWGTSFKTGELFF
>TRBD1|few|TRBV7-2|TRBJ2-1
TGTGCCAGCAGCTTAGAGTGGGGCCAGGGGGTCTACAATGAGCAGTTCTTC
CASSLEWGQGVYNEQFF
>-|-|TRBV7-9|TRBJ1-4
TGTGCCAGCAGCTCGGACAGATTTAATGAAAAACTGTTTTTT
CASSSDRFNEKLFF
>-|-|TRBV7-2|TRBJ2-5
TGTGCCAGCAGCTCGGGAGAGACCCAGTACTTC
CASSSGETQYF
>TRBD2|-|TRBV5-1|TRBJ2-3
TGCGCCAGCAGCTTAGAGATCACGCGGGGGAGTCTTAGCACAGATACGCAGTATTTT
CASSLEITRGSLSTDTQYF
>TRBD1|-|TRBV14|TRBJ2-7
TGTGCCAGTAGCCAAGATCTTCTGGGACAGGGGACCTACGAGCAGTACTTC
CASSQDLLGQGTYEQYF
>-|few|TRBV7-2|TRBJ1-5
TGTGCCAGCAGCTTCGGGGGGCGCGGGCAGCCCCAGCATTTT
CASSFGGRGQPQHF
>-|-|TRBV19|TRBJ2-7
TGTGCCAGTAGTACTTCAGGGGTTAAGGGCTACGAGCAGTACTTC
CASSTSGVKGYEQYF
>TRBD2|-|TRBV5-1|TRBJ2-3
TGCGCCAGCAGCTGGTGGACTGGGACTAGCGGGGGGGCTGATACAGATACGCAGTATTTT
CASSWWTGTSGGADTDTQYF
>-|once|TRBV5-1|TRBJ2-4
TGCGCCAGCAGCTTCAGTCTAGCCAAAAACATTCAGTACTTC
CASSFSLAKNIQYF
>-|-|TRBV4-3|TRBJ2-7
TGCGCCAGCTTTCGGGGCTCCTACGAGCAGTACTTC
CASFRGSYEQYF
>TRBD1|-|TRBV7-9|TRBJ1-2
TGTGCCAGCAGCTTATCCGGGTGGGTTAGGGACAGCTCCTATGGCTACACCTTC
CASSLSGWVRDSSYGYTF
>-|once|TRBV7-8|TRBJ1-1
TGTGCCAGCAGCCTTCGAAGGGGAAACACTGAAGCTTTCTTT
CASSLRRGNTEAFF
>TRBD2|-|TRBV11-2|TRBJ2-5
TGTGCCAGCAGTCAGAGCGGGAAAGAGACCCAGTACTTC
CASSQSGKETQYF
>-|-|TRBV18|TRBJ1-1
TGTGCCAGCTCCCTTCAGCAGGCTATAAACACTGAAGCTTTCTTT
CASSLQQAINTEAFF
>TRBD2|-|TRBV4-3|TRBJ2-2
TGCGCCAGCAGCCAACTAGGGACTAGACTTCAGCAGCTGTTTTTT
CASSQLGTRLQQLFF
>TRBD2|-|TRBV7-3|TRBJ2-3
TGTGCCAGCAGCAGCGGGACTAGCGGTACAGATACGCAGTATTTT
CASSSGTSGTDTQYF
>-|-|TRBV5-6|TRBJ1-6
TGTGCCAGCAGCTTGCTTAGTCCTAATTCACCCCTCCACTTT
CASSLLSPNSPLHF
>-|-|TRBV5-4|TRBJ2-2
TGTGCCAGCAGCCACGGGTGGGGCAGTGGGGAGCTGTTTTTT
CASSHGWGSGELFF
>-|-|TRBV5-1|TRBJ1-3
TGCGCCAGCAGCGTGACAGGAACCTCTGGAAACACCATATATTTT
CASSVTGTSGNTIYF
>-|once|TRBV7-9|TRBJ2-7
TGTGCCAGCAGCAAACGGTCCTACGAGCAGTACTTC
CASSKRSYEQYF
>TRBD2|-|TRBV7-3|TRBJ2-2
TGTGCCAGCAGCCCTGGGACTAGCGGGGGGGGTAACACCGGGGAGCTGTTTTTT
CASSPGTSGGGNTGELFF
>-|-|TRBV18|TRBJ1-1
TGTGCCAGCTCAGAGACAGTGAACACTGAAGCTTTCTTT
CASSETVNTEAFF
>TRBD1|-|TRBV5-4|TRBJ2-5
TGTGCCAGCAGCCTAAAACAGGGGATTGTAGAGACCCAGTACTTC
CASSLKQGIVETQYF
>-|-|TRBV14|TRBJ1-1
TGTGCCAGCAGCTATACAGAGAACACTGAAGCTTTCTTT
CASSYTENTEAFF
>-|once|TRBV4-1|TRBJ2-7
TGCGCCAGCAGCTACCCGGGGAGACGATACGAGCAGTACTTC
CASSYPGRRYEQYF
>-|-|TRBV2|TRBJ1-2
TGTGCCAGCAGGGTACTGGACTATGGCTACACCTTC
CASRVLDYGYTF
>-|-|TRBV18|TRBJ2-7
TGTGCCAGCTCACCAGCAGGGTTCTCCTACGAGCAGTACTTC
CASSPAGFSYEQYF
>-|-|TRBV6-5|TRBJ2-2
TGTGCCAGCAGCCGCAGGGGGGCCGGGGAGCTGTTTTTT
CASSRRGAGELFF
>-|-|TRBV5-4|TRBJ1-6
TGTGCCAGCAGCCCTTCGGCAGGGGCTTCACCCCTCCACTTT
CASSPSAGASPLHF
>TRBD2|-|TRBV7-3|TRBJ2-5
TGTGCCAGCAGCTTAAACCGGGGGGGAGAGACCCAGTACTTC
CASSLNRGGETQYF
>TRBD1|-|TRBV7-3|TRBJ1-4
TGTGCCAGCAGCGAAGGGGGCCCGGGCGAAAAACTGTTTTTT
CASSEGGPGEKLFF
>TRBD2|-|TRBV7-8|TRBJ2-1
TGTGCCAGCAGCTTAGGTTGGGGTGCGGGGGGGCAGAGCGATGAGCAGTTCTTC
CASSLGWGAGGQSDEQFF
>-|-|TRBV25-1|TRBJ1-1
TGTGCCAGCAGGGTCTCTAGTGGGACTGAAGCTTTCTTT
CASRVSSGTEAFF